The 32 T cell receptor beta chains below come from one sample, sequenced in a study of shared clonotypes between healthy human individuals. Libraries were prepared by immunoSEQ multiplex PCR; TCRdb keeps only in-frame clonotypes and omits some of them. Among millions of clones listed, around 93% were seen once. CD45RO negativity and positive selection for CCR7 defined naive CD8 cells, a population that excluded terminally differentiated effector memory CD45RA+ cells. The sample taken for sequencing was naive CD8+ T cells from PBMCs. The receptors stem from a young man in good health. Some clones in this sample may be carry-over from other donors' samples.

The chain links TRBV19 to TRBJ2-2, with 7 bases matching TRBD1. CDR1 is LNHDA, CDR2 SQIVND, per germline (reference sequence). The CDR3 totals 13 residues. V lost 10 bases, J lost 6 bases, and 8 bases stayed unmatched. CDR3 DNA: TGTGCCATACCGGGACAGCTCGCCGGGGAGCTGTTTTTT. Encoded protein: CAIPGQLAGELFF.

This chain links TRBV7-9 with TRBJ2-7; 8 positions match TRBD2. This CDR3 is 16 amino acids long. Trimming removed 0 bases from V and 7 bases from J; junction bases left unmatched: 11. Looked up from germline, CDR1 is SEHNR and CDR2 is FQNEAQ (reference sequence). The DNA of the CDR3 is TGTGCCAGCAGCTTAGCTAGCGGGGCCGGTTGGTGGGAGCAGTACTTC. It translates to CASSLASGAGWWEQYF.

The chain couples TRBV14 to TRBJ2-1, with D uncertain. Per germline, CDR1 SGHDN and CDR2 FVKESK. Trimming pared 3 bases from V and 0 bases from J, leaving 12 bases between. The CDR3 loop spans 16 amino acids. The CDR3 coding sequence is TGTGCCAGCAGCCAGGCTGGACCGAGCTCCTACAATGAGCAGTTCTTC. This codes for CASSQAGPSSYNEQFF.

V and J are TRBV10-3 and TRBJ1-3, with D uncertain. Trimming removed 0 bases at V and 0 bases at J, with 12 bases between. The CDR3 totals 17 residues. CDR1 ENHRY and CDR2 SYGVKD come from the germline V gene. This CDR3 reads CAISESGSSLSGNTIYF. DNA for the CDR3: TGTGCCATCAGTGAGTCTGGAAGCTCCCTCTCTGGAAACACCATATATTTT.

This clone showed up just once. The chain recombines TRBV4-3 with TRBJ2-1, with 7 nucleotides matching TRBD2. CDR1 and CDR2 (germline): LGHNA, YSLEER. Trimming cost V 4 bases and J 5 bases; bases outside gene matches: 8. The CDR3 extends over 15 amino acids. The CDR3 DNA follows: TGCGCCAGCAGCCGTCTGCTAGCGGAAAACAATGAGCAGTTCTTC. Protein product: CASSRLLAENNEQFF.

J is TRBJ2-7 and V is TRBV19, with D unclear. Germline CDR1 reads LNHDA; CDR2 reads SQIVND (reference sequence). V was trimmed by 9 bases and J by 6 bases, leaving 12 bases between them. The CDR3 is made up of 11 amino acids. CDR3 amino acids: CASKHGGEQYF. The CDR3 DNA sequence: TGTGCCAGCAAACACGGTGGCGAGCAGTACTTC.

This sequence joins TRBV28 and TRBJ2-1; D ambiguous. The CDR3 is 14 residues long. V lost 2 bases, J lost 5 bases, and 10 bases lay in between. Germline V lookup: CDR1 MDHEN, CDR2 SYDVKM. CDR3 residues: CASSLLGTNNEQFF. In nucleotides, the CDR3 is TGTGCCAGCAGTTTACTTGGCACTAACAATGAGCAGTTCTTC.

V gene TRBV5-4 combines with J gene TRBJ1-2; 12 positions match TRBD1. The CDR3 runs to 15 residues. The V segment lost 4 bases and the J segment 5 bases; nucleotides outside the gene matches: 6. Looked up from germline, CDR1 is SGHNT and CDR2 is YYREEE (reference sequence). As DNA, the CDR3 is TGTGCCAGCAGCGTAGGGACAGGGGGCAATTATGGCTACACCTTC. Translation: CASSVGTGGNYGYTF.

This clone occurred once. The chain links TRBV6-6 to TRBJ2-7, with D tentatively TRBD1 or TRBD2 (6 bases each). The CDR3 runs to 14 residues. V was shortened by 6 bases and J by 6 bases, with 18 bases between the two germline ends. Germline CDR1 MNHNY, CDR2 SVGAGI (reference sequence). The CDR3 reads CASRLDSGGGEQYF. The CDR3 coding sequence is TGTGCCAGCAGACTGGACAGCGGAGGGGGCGAGCAGTACTTC.

The rearrangement joins TRBV5-1 to TRBJ2-7; maybe TRBD2 (5 bases). The V gene lost 3 bases and the J gene lost 2 bases, with 12 bases spanning the gap. CDR3 size: 14 residues. CDR1 SGHRS and CDR2 YFSETQ come from the germline V gene. CDR3 coding DNA: TGCGCCAGCAGCTCTGTCGGGAATGCCTACGAGCAGTACTTC. Amino acid sequence: CASSSVGNAYEQYF.

V and J are TRBV5-1 and TRBJ2-7; no definite D call. Between the trimmed V and J ends, which lost 0 bases and 3 bases, there was a span of 10 bases. Per germline, CDR1 SGHRS and CDR2 YFSETQ. This CDR3 spans 14 amino acids. The CDR3 reads CASSLGQSRYEQYF. For the CDR3, the DNA is TGCGCCAGCAGCTTGGGACAAAGTCGCTACGAGCAGTACTTC.

This chain links TRBV7-9 with TRBJ2-2; 12 bases fit TRBD2. Germline V CDR1 and CDR2: SEHNR, FQNEAQ (reference sequence). The CDR3 totals 17 residues. After removal of 10 bases from V and 0 bases from J, the junction contained 9 bases not matched to a gene. CDR3 protein: CATTYLAGGPNTGELFF. For the CDR3, the DNA is TGTGCCACCACCTACCTAGCGGGAGGGCCGAACACCGGGGAGCTGTTTTTT. Using reference TRBV7-9 and TRBJ2-2 for the parts outside the CDR3, the full variable domain is DTGVSQNPRHKITKRGQNVTFRCDPISEHNRLYWYRQTLGQGPEFLTYFQNEAQLEKSRLLSDRFSAERPKGSFSTLEIQRTEQGDSAMYLCATTYLAGGPNTGELFFGEGSRLTVL.

This clone was counted only a few times. In the same sample, other DNA sequences code for this CDR3. The V gene is TRBV28, the J gene TRBJ1-1; D possibly corresponds to TRBD1 (5 bases). The CDR3 runs 14 residues. V dropped 6 bases and J dropped 1 base, with 12 bases sitting between them. CDR1 is MDHEN and CDR2 is SYDVKM in the germline V gene. The chain's CDR3 is CASSPTGENTEAFF. CDR3 in DNA: TGTGCCAGCAGCCCTACAGGAGAGAACACTGAAGCTTTCTTT.

This chain uses TRBV11-1 with TRBJ2-5, with a possible D match to TRBD2 (7 bases). V was clipped by 6 bases and J by 1 base, with 15 bases between them. The CDR3 totals 15 residues. Germline CDR1 and CDR2: SGHAT and FQDESV (reference sequence). The CDR3 protein is CASSLGGQTQETQYF. Written as DNA, the CDR3 is TGTGCCAGCAGTTTGGGGGGGCAAACCCAAGAGACCCAGTACTTC.

The chain links TRBV11-2 to TRBJ2-7; possibly TRBD1 or TRBD2 for D (5 bases each). The CDR3 is made up of 12 amino acids. Germline CDR1 is SGHAT and CDR2 is FQNNGV. Trimming left V 5 bases short and J 6 bases short, with 11 bases between. The CDR3 region is CASSMGRSEQYF. The CDR3 nucleotides are TGTGCCAGCAGCATGGGACGGTCCGAGCAGTACTTC. The variable domain in full, completed from reference TRBV11-2 and TRBJ2-7, reads EAGVAQSPRYKIIEKRQSVAFWCNPISGHATLYWYQQILGQGPKLLIQFQNNGVVDDSQLPKDRFSAERLKGVDSTLKIQPAKLEDSAVYLCASSMGRSEQYFGPGTRLTVT.

The V gene is TRBV15, the J gene TRBJ2-3; TRBD1 matches 7 bases. Germline lookup yields CDR1 LNHNV and CDR2 YYDKDF (reference sequence). The trim removed 5 bases at V and 3 bases at J, leaving 11 bases unmatched. The CDR3 length is 16 residues. The CDR3 DNA reads TGTGCCACCAGCGACGCCCCGACAGGGTCTACAGATACGCAGTATTTT. Residues: CATSDAPTGSTDTQYF.

The V gene is TRBV9, the J gene TRBJ1-2; D not resolved. Trimming left V 1 base short and J 7 bases short, with 14 bases between. Germline loops: CDR1 SGDLS, CDR2 YYNGEE. The CDR3 length is 14 residues. The CDR3 DNA is TGTGCCAGCAGCGTAAGTGCCCTGGTGCGTGGCTACACCTTC. This sequence encodes CASSVSALVRGYTF.

The genes are TRBV13 and TRBJ2-7; D perhaps matches TRBD2 (6 bases). V was trimmed by 11 bases and J by 12 bases, leaving 20 bases between them. There are 11 residues in the CDR3. Germline V gene data show CDR1 as PRHDT and CDR2 as FYEKMQ (reference sequence). CDR3 residues: CAAGQGISGYF. In nucleotides, the CDR3 is TGTGCCGCGGGGCAAGGGATATCGGGGTACTTC.

About this clone itself: Other DNA sequences in the sample encode the same CDR3. This chain links TRBV9 with TRBJ1-4; the D is unclear. CDR1 SGDLS and CDR2 YYNGEE come from the germline V gene. CDR3 length: 15 amino acids. The ends were cut back, 0 bases at V and 3 bases at J, with 9 bases in the middle. CDR3 DNA: TGTGCCAGCAGCGTAGGGGGTCGGGCTAATGAAAAACTGTTTTTT. It codes for CASSVGGRANEKLFF.

Only one count was recorded for this clone. The chain carries TRBV7-9 and TRBJ2-4, with TRBD2 identical over 7 bases. Unmatched junction bases numbered 6, after V lost 6 bases and J lost 4 bases. From germline, CDR1 is SEHNR and CDR2 FQNEAQ (reference sequence). The CDR3 is 14 amino acids. CDR3: CASSTPGLKNIQYF. CDR3 bases: TGTGCCAGCAGTACTCCGGGACTAAAAAACATTCAGTACTTC.

V is TRBV14 and J is TRBJ2-5; D not certain. Germline CDR1 is SGHDN and CDR2 is FVKESK. V was cut by 4 bases and J by 4 bases, with 10 bases left in between. The CDR3 has 13 amino acids. CDR3 amino acids: CASSPLVLETQYF. CDR3 coding DNA: TGTGCCAGCAGCCCCCTGGTCCTAGAGACCCAGTACTTC. Looking up the rest from reference TRBV14 and TRBJ2-5 gives the full variable domain: EAGVTQFPSHSVIEKGQTVTLRCDPISGHDNLYWYRRVMGKEIKFLLHFVKESKQDESGMPNNRFLAERTGGTYSTLKVQPAELEDSGVYFCASSPLVLETQYFGPGTRLLVL.

The J gene is TRBJ2-1, the V gene TRBV9; the D is unclear. This CDR3 has 13 residues. The V gene's germline CDR1 is SGDLS and CDR2 YYNGEE. Trimming took 7 bases from V and 0 from J, leaving 8 bases between them. The CDR3 sequence is CASGSASYNEQFF. The CDR3 DNA reads TGTGCCAGCGGTAGTGCCTCCTACAATGAGCAGTTCTTC.

V gene TRBV2 combines with J gene TRBJ2-3; D remains unclear. Trimming shortened V by 3 bases and J by 3 bases, and 13 bases separated the two germline ends. The CDR3 is 15 amino acids. CDR1 and CDR2 from the germline V gene are SNHLY and FYNNEI. CDR3 sequence reads: CASSDGKGWTDTQYF. Written as DNA, the CDR3 is TGTGCCAGCAGTGACGGAAAGGGTTGGACAGATACGCAGTATTTT.

The chain joins TRBV27 to TRBJ2-7; perhaps TRBD1 as D (7 bases). CDR3 size: 16 residues. Trimming removed 6 bases from V and 4 bases from J, with 22 bases in between. From germline, CDR1 is MNHEY and CDR2 SMNVEV (reference sequence). This chain's CDR3 is CASSGGLLGQLYEQYF. CDR3 nucleotides: TGTGCCAGCAGCGGAGGGCTGCTGGGACAGCTTTACGAGCAGTACTTC.

The V and J genes are TRBV10-3 and TRBJ1-1; D is ambiguous. Trimming removed 0 bases from V and 0 bases from J, with 5 bases in between. The CDR3 is made up of 14 amino acids. Germline V gene data show CDR1 as ENHRY and CDR2 as SYGVKD. The CDR3 protein is CAISESGLNTEAFF. CDR3 bases: TGTGCCATCAGTGAGTCAGGTTTGAACACTGAAGCTTTCTTT.

The rearrangement joins TRBV19 to TRBJ1-2; D might be TRBD1 (6 bases). The CDR3 is made up of 16 amino acids. V dropped 4 bases and J dropped 5 bases, with 20 bases sitting between them. Germline V gene sequence: CDR1 LNHDA, CDR2 SQIVND (reference sequence). The DNA of the CDR3 is TGTGCCAGTAGTAGCGAGAACAGGGCCGGGCGGTATGGCTACACCTTC. Protein product: CASSSENRAGRYGYTF.

This clone was recorded only once. The chain links TRBV18 to TRBJ2-1, with D possibly TRBD2 on 6 matching bases. The length of the CDR3 is 16 residues. Trimming removed 3 bases from V and 6 bases from J, with 18 bases in between. Germline V gives CDR1 KGHSH, CDR2 LQKENI. In DNA form, the CDR3 reads TGTGCCAGCTCACCGCCGGAGGGTTGGCAAAGCAATGAGCAGTTCTTC. Amino acids: CASSPPEGWQSNEQFF.

The genes are TRBV27 and TRBJ2-1; tentative D call: TRBD2 (5 bases). The V end was cut by 2 bases, the J end by 3 bases, with 14 bases between. CDR3 length equals 16 residues. CDR1 is MNHEY, CDR2 SMNVEV, per germline (reference sequence). This chain's CDR3 is CASSLLGMSGYNEQFF. As DNA, the CDR3 is TGTGCCAGCAGTTTACTCGGGATGTCAGGCTACAATGAGCAGTTCTTC.

On this clone itself: Other DNA sequences in this sample translate to the same CDR3. The chain joins TRBV6-5 to TRBJ1-3; D not resolved. The germline V gene encodes CDR1 MNHEY and CDR2 SVGAGI. The CDR3 runs 14 residues. V dropped 4 bases and J dropped 0 bases, with 7 bases sitting between them. CDR3 DNA sequence: TGTGCCAGCAGTTCCGGTTTCTCTGGAAACACCATATATTTT. It translates to CASSSGFSGNTIYF.

This clone was found a few times. The rearrangement joins TRBV2 to TRBJ2-1; perhaps TRBD2 as D (5 bases). V shed 3 bases and J shed 9 bases, with 18 bases lying between them. The CDR3 runs to 15 residues. The V gene's germline CDR1 is SNHLY and CDR2 FYNNEI. CDR3: CASSDSLGLAPEQFF. CDR3 DNA: TGTGCCAGCAGTGATTCACTTGGGCTAGCTCCTGAGCAGTTCTTC. Full variable domain (missing parts from reference TRBV2 and TRBJ2-1): EPEVTQTPSHQVTQMGQEVILRCVPISNHLYFYWYRQILGQKVEFLVSFYNNEISEKSEIFDDQFSVERPDGSNFTLKIRSTKLEDSAMYFCASSDSLGLAPEQFFGPGTRLTVL.

This rearrangement joins TRBV5-8 to TRBJ1-2; D gene uncertain. Germline loops: CDR1 SGHTS, CDR2 YDEGEE. V lost 0 bases, J lost 2 bases, and 8 bases lay in between. This CDR3 contains 14 residues. This chain's CDR3 is CASSLGSSNYGYTF. Here the CDR3 DNA reads TGTGCCAGCAGCTTGGGATCTTCCAACTATGGCTACACCTTC.

This clone was recorded once. The V gene is TRBV27, the J gene TRBJ2-6; D remains unclear. This CDR3 is built from 14 residues. In germline, CDR1 is MNHEY, CDR2 SMNVEV (reference sequence). V was shortened by 6 bases and J by 4 bases, with 10 bases between the two germline ends. The chain's CDR3 is CASSPVTGANVLTF. In DNA form, the CDR3 reads TGTGCCAGCAGCCCCGTTACCGGGGCCAACGTCCTGACTTTC.